This T cell receptor (beta chain) is drawn from a study of OX40 agonist ivuxolimab in advanced cancers. Trimming pared 4 bases from V and 4 bases from J, leaving 11 bases between. Per the germline V gene, CDR1 is LNHDA and CDR2 is SQIVND (reference sequence). The CDR3 has 13 amino acids. The repertoire was sequenced with immunoSEQ multiplex PCR; TCRdb's copy has only in-frame clones and lacks some. The table has just under 75,000 clones, approximately 90% seen once; the top ten hold over 0.35%. This material consisted of CD4+ or CD8+ T cells sorted from blood, taken in a trial of the OX40 agonist ivuxolimab. V is TRBV19 and J is TRBJ2-7; tentatively, D is TRBD1 (5 bases). The TCR sequence derives from an adult with an advanced solid tumor such as melanoma, head and neck, liver or kidney cancer. CDR3 nucleotide sequence: TGTGCCAGTAGTACCGTCGACAGATACGAGCAGTACTTC. Its protein product is CASSTVDRYEQYF. Complete variable domain (other parts from reference TRBV19 and TRBJ2-7): DGGITQSPKYLFRKEGQNVTLSCEQNLNHDAMYWYRQDPGQGLRLIYYSQIVNDFQKGDIAEGYSVSREKKESFPLTVTSAQKNPTAFYLCASSTVDRYEQYFGPGTRLTVT.